This TCR beta chain was profiled in a study of blood T cell repertoires in COVID-19. Overall study: The study drew acute and convalescent COVID-19 samples from the United States, Italy and Spain.

The assay was immunoSEQ multiplex PCR, and TCRdb's table has in-frame clones only and misses some. The repertoire consists of 97,000 or so clones, with around 92% occurring once and the leading ten covering 4% to 4.5%. Germline lookup yields CDR1 SEHNR and CDR2 FQNEAQ (reference sequence). The V gene lost 5 bases and the J gene lost 2 bases, with 16 bases spanning the gap. The CDR3 has 16 amino acids. The sample was peripheral blood. The rearrangement links TRBV7-9 to TRBJ1-5, with D possibly TRBD1 on 5 matching bases. The receptor was isolated from a young man with acute or convalescent COVID-19. This chain's CDR3 is CASSPPGGMGNQPQHF. The CDR3 DNA sequence: TGTGCCAGCAGCCCACCTGGGGGGATGGGCAATCAGCCCCAGCATTTT.